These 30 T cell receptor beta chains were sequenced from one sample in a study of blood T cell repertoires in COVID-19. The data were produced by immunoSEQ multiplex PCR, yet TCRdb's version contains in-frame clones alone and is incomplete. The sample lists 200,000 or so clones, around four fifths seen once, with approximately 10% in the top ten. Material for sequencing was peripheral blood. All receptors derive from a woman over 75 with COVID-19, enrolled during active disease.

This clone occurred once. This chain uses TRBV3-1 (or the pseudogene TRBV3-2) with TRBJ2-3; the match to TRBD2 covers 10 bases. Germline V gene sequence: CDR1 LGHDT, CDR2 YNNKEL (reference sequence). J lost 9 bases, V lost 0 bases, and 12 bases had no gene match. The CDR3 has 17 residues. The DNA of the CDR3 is TGTGCCAGCAGCCAAGAATGGACTAGCGGTGTTGGGGGAACGCAGTATTTT. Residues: CASSQEWTSGVGGTQYF.

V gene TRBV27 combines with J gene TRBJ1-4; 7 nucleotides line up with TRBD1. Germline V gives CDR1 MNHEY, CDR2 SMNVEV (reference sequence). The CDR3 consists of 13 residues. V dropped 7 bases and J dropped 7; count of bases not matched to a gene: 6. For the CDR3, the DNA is TGTGCCAGCAAGGGGGCATCGGGTGAAAAACTGTTTTTT. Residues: CASKGASGEKLFF.

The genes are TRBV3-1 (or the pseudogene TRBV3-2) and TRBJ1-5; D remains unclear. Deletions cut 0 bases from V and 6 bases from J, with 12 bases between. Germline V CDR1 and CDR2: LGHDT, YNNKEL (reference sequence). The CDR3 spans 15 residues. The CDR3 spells CASSQERQLAQPQHF. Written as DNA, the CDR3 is TGTGCCAGCAGCCAAGAACGTCAGTTAGCTCAGCCCCAGCATTTT.

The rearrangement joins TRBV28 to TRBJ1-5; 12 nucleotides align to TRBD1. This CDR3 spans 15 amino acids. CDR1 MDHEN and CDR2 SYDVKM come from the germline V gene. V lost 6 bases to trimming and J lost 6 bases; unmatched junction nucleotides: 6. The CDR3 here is CASRRDRGPTQPQHF. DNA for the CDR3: TGTGCCAGCAGAAGGGACAGGGGGCCGACTCAGCCCCAGCATTTT.

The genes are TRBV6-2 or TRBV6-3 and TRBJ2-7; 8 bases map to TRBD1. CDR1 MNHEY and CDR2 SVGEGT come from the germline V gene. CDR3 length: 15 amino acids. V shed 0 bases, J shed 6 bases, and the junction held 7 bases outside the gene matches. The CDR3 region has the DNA TGTGCCAGCAGTTACTCGAACGCAGGGGGCACCGAGCAGTACTTC. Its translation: CASSYSNAGGTEQYF.

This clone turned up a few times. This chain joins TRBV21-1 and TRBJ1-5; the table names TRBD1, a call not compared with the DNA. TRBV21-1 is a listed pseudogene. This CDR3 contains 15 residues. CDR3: CASSKLQGKDQPQHF. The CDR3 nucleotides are TGTGCCAGCAGCAAACTCCAGGGAAAGGATCAGCCCCAGCATTTT.

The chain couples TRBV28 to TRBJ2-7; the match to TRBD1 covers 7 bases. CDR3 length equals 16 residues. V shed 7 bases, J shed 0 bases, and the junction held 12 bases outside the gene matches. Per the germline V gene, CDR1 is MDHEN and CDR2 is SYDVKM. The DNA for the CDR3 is TGTGCCAGCAAAGACCCCGGGACAGCCATCTCCTACGAGCAGTACTTC. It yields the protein CASKDPGTAISYEQYF.

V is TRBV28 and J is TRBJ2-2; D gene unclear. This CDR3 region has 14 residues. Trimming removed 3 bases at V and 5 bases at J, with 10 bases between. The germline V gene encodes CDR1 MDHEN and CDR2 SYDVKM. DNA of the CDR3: TGTGCCAGCAGTTTTACCCCACAGACCGGGGAGCTGTTTTTT. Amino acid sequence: CASSFTPQTGELFF.

This CDR3 is CASSPPGGGVGSYNEQFF. The CDR3 DNA reads as TGTGCCAGCTCACCACCGGGAGGGGGGGTTGGCTCCTACAATGAGCAGTTCTTC. V and J are TRBV18 and TRBJ2-1, with D possibly matching TRBD2 (7 bases). The CDR3 length is 18 residues. Germline V lookup: CDR1 KGHSH, CDR2 LQKENI. V was cut by 0 bases and J by 0 bases, with 15 bases left in between.

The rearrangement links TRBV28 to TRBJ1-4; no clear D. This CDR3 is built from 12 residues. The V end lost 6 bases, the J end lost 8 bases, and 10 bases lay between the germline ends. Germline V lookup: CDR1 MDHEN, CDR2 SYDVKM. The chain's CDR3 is CASRGSPEKLFF. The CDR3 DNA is TGTGCCAGCAGGGGCAGCCCCGAAAAACTGTTTTTT.

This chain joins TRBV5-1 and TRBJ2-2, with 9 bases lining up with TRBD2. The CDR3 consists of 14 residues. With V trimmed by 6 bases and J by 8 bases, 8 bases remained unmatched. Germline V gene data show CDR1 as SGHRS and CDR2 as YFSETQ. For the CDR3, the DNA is TGCGCCAGCACCAGCGGGGGGCCCACAGGGGAGCTGTTTTTT. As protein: CASTSGGPTGELFF.

CDR3 sequence reads: CASSETGTPVASGNTIYF. The CDR3 DNA follows: TGTGCCAGCAGTGAAACGGGGACACCGGTGGCCTCTGGAAACACCATATATTTT. The genes are TRBV9 and TRBJ1-3; D may be TRBD1 (6 bases). The ends were cut back, 5 bases at V and 0 bases at J, with 21 bases in the middle. The germline CDR1 and CDR2 sequences are SGDLS and YYNGEE. This CDR3 is 18 amino acids long.

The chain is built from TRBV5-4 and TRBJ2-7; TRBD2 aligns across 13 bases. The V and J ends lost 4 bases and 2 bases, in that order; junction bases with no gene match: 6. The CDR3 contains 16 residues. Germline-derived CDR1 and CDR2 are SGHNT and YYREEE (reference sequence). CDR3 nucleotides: TGTGCCAGCAGCCCCGCCGGGACTAGCGGGGCCTACGAGCAGTACGTC. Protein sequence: CASSPAGTSGAYEQYV.

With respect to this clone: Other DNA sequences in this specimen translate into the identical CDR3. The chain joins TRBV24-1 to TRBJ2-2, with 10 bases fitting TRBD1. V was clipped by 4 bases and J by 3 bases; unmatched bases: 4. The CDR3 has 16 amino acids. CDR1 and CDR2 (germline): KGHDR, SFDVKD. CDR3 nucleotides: TGTGCCACCAGTGACCCCGGGACAGGGGACACCGGGGAGCTGTTTTTT. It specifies CATSDPGTGDTGELFF.

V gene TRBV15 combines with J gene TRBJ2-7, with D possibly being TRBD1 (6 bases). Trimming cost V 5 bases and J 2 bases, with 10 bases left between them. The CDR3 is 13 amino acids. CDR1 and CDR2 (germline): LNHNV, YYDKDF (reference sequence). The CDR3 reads CATSPQGTYEQYV. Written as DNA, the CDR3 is TGTGCCACCAGCCCACAGGGTACCTACGAGCAGTACGTC.

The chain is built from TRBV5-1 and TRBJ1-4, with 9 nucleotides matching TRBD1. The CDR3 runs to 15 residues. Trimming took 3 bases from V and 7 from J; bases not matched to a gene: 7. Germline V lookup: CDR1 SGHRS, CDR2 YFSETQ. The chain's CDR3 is CASSSGQGTLEKLFF. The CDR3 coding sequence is TGCGCCAGCAGCTCGGGACAGGGAACACTTGAAAAACTGTTTTTT.

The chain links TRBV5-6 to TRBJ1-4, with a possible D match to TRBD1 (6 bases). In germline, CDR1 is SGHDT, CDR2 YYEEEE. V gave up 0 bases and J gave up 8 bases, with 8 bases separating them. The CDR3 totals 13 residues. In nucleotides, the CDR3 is TGTGCCAGCAGCTTGGGTGGGGGCGAAAAACTGTTTTTT. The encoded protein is CASSLGGGEKLFF.

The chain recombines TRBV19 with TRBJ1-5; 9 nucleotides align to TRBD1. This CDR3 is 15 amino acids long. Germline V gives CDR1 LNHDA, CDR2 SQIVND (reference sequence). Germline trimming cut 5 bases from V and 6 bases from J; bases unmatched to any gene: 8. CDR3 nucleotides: TGTGCCAGTAGTTCGGGGACAGGGACTTTTCAGCCCCAGCATTTT. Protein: CASSSGTGTFQPQHF.

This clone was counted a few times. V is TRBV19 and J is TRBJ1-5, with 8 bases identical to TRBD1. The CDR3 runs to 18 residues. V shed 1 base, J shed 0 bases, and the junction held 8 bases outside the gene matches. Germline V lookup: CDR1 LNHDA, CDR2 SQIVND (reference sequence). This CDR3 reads CASSIVLGQAYSNQPQHF. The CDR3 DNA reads TGTGCCAGTAGTATAGTATTGGGACAGGCATATAGCAATCAGCCCCAGCATTTT.

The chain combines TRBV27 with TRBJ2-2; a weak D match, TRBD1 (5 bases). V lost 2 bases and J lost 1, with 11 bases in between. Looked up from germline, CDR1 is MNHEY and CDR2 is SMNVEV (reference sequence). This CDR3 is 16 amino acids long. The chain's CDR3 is CASSLPMGLNTGELFF. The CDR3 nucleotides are TGTGCCAGCAGTTTACCTATGGGGCTGAACACCGGGGAGCTGTTTTTT.

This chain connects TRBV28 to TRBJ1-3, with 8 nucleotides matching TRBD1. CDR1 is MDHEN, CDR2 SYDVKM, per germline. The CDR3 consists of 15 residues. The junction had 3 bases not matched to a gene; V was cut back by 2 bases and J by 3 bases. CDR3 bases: TGTGCCAGCAGTTTACCAGGGGGCGGTGGAAACACCATATATTTT. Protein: CASSLPGGGGNTIYF.

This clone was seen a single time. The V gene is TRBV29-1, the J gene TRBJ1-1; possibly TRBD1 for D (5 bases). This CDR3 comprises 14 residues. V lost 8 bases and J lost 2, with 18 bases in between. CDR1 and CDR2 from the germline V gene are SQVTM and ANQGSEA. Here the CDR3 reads CSIAGGDGNTEAFF. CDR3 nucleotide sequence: TGCAGCATTGCAGGCGGGGACGGCAACACTGAAGCTTTCTTT. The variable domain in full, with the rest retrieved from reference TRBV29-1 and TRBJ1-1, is SAVISQKPSRDICQRGTSLTIQCQVDSQVTMMFWYRQQPGQSLTLIATANQGSEATYESGFVIDKFPISRPNLTFSTLTVSNMSPEDSSIYLCSIAGGDGNTEAFFGQGTRLTVV.

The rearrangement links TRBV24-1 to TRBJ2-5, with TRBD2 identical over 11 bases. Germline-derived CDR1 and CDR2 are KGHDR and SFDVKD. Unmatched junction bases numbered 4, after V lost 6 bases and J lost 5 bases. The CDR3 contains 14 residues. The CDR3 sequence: CATSKTSGDETQYF. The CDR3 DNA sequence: TGTGCCACCAGTAAGACTAGCGGGGACGAGACCCAGTACTTC.

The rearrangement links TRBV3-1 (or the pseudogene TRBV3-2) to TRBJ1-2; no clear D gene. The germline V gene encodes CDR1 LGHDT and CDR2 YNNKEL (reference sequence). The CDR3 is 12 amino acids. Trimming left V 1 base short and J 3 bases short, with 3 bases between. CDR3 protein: CASSQADYGYTF. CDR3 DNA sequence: TGTGCCAGCAGCCAAGCCGACTATGGCTACACCTTC.

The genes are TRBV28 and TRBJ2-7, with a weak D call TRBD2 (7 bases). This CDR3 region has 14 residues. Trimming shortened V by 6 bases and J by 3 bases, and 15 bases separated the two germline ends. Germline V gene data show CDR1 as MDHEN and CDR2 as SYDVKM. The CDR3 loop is CASRKQGGDYEQYF. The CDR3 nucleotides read TGTGCCAGCAGGAAACAGGGAGGGGACTACGAGCAGTACTTC.

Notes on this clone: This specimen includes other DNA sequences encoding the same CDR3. The CDR3 DNA sequence: TGCGCCAGCAGCTTGGGTCAGGGCGTCTATGGCTACACCTTC. Its protein product is CASSLGQGVYGYTF. The chain links TRBV5-1 to TRBJ1-2; possible D gene TRBD1, 5 bases. This CDR3 has 14 residues. Trimming took off 0 bases at V and 4 bases at J, with 10 bases between the two ends. Per the germline V gene, CDR1 is SGHRS and CDR2 is YFSETQ.

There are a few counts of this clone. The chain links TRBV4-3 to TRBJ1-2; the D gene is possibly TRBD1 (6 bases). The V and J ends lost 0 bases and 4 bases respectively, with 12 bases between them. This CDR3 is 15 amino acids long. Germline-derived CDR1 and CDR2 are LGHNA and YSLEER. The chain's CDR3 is CASSQDSRGRYGYTF. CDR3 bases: TGCGCCAGCAGCCAAGACTCCAGGGGACGCTATGGCTACACCTTC.

This CDR3 is CASSESGFHQPQHF. CDR3 bases: TGTGCCAGCAGTGAATCCGGGTTTCATCAGCCCCAGCATTTT. V gene TRBV25-1 combines with J gene TRBJ1-5; D is uncertain. Germline-derived CDR1 and CDR2 are MGHDK and SYGVNS. V was shortened by 1 base and J by 5 bases, with 9 bases between the two germline ends. This CDR3 is 14 amino acids long.

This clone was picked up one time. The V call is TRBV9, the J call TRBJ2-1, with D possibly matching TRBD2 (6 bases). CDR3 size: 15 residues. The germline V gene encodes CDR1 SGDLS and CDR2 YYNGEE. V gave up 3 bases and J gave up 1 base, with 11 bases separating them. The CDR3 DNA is TGTGCCAGCAGCGCCTGGGACTTATCCTACAATGAGCAGTTCTTC. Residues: CASSAWDLSYNEQFF.

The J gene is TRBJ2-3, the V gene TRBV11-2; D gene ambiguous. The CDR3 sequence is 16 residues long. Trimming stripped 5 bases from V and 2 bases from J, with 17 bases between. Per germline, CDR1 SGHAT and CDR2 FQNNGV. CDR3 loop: CASSLRVGQFTDTQYF. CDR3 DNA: TGTGCCAGCAGCCTCCGAGTTGGGCAGTTCACAGATACGCAGTATTTT.